One TCR beta chain is described in this entry. The data belong to a study of OX40 agonist ivuxolimab in advanced cancers. Study as a whole: The drug used for patients, ivuxolimab, was an agonistic anti-OX40 (CD134) antibody. Ivuxolimab was administered intravenously to patients at 0.01 to 10 mg/kg every 2 weeks.

Repertoires were generated with immunoSEQ multiplex PCR, while TCRdb's copy carries only in-frame clones and drops some. The repertoire holds over 45,000 clones, approximately 83% seen once, with roughly 3.3% in the top ten. This CDR3 has 13 residues. V dropped 5 bases and J dropped 5; count of bases not matched to a gene: 4. Germline V CDR1 and CDR2: ENHRY, SYGVKD. The clonotype was recovered from an adult with an advanced solid tumor such as melanoma, head and neck, liver or kidney cancer. The rearrangement joins TRBV10-3 to TRBJ2-5; 8 bases are shared with TRBD2. The starting material was CD4+ or CD8+ T cells sorted from blood, obtained in a trial of the OX40 agonist ivuxolimab. The CDR3, as DNA: TGTGCCATCAGTTCCCCGGGGGGGGAGACCCAGTACTTC. This gives the protein CAISSPGGETQYF.